The clone carrying this TCR beta chain occurred a few times. Antigen specificity is unknown. Among the donors, all were healthy bone marrow donors. This record belongs to a study of cytomegalovirus exposure and HLA in healthy donors. As for the study in general: The Caucasian-associated ancestry cluster held over 65% of 350 to 450 genotyped donors.

With 60 Vbeta and 13 Jbeta primers, the PCR was carried out. Here immunoSEQ multiplex PCR was the method, and the copy in TCRdb shows in-frame clones only, minus some. The sample yields fewer than 200,000 clones, about 80% seen once. The CDR3 length is 14 residues. Germline values: CDR1 GTSNPN, CDR2 SVGIG (reference sequence). With V trimmed by 5 bases and J by 7 bases, 12 bases remained unmatched. Study-wide results and limits: Reports indicate that TCR beta sequences accurately predicted the HLA-A and HLA-B alleles of most subjects. The number of N-insertions in an Asian-associated ancestry cluster was reportedly below the roughly 670-donor mean in a later analysis.

Sequenced input: PBMCs. The receptor comes from a woman in her 30s in good health and CMV-seropositive. This chain links TRBV30 with TRBJ2-3; 7 bases are a match to TRBD2. CDR3 bases: TGTGCCTGGGACTTGGGCGGGAGTATAAATACGCAGTATTTT. This sequence encodes CAWDLGGSINTQYF.